This T cell receptor beta chain stems from a study of shared clonotypes between healthy human individuals. CDR1 and CDR2 from the germline V gene are SEHNR and FQNEAQ (reference sequence). The CDR3 spans 12 residues. As concerns this clone: The antigen is unknown. One end of the junction varies from germline; a read error may be responsible.

Recent acute infections and vaccinations were absent in the healthy HIV-negative adult donors. Subsets obtained from CD4+ cells comprised CD45RA+ naive and CD45RA-negative memory cells. The study, taken as a whole, reports: What naive subsets generally showed was a larger estimated richness than memory subsets showed. Exclusively blood specimens were collected; tissue repertoires likely differ.

Here immunoSEQ multiplex PCR was the method, and the copy in TCRdb shows in-frame clones only, minus some. The sample records fewer than 2.5 million clones, 93% being singletons. V is TRBV7-9 and J is TRBJ2-1; TRBD1 matches 7 bases. The sample taken for sequencing was naive CD4+ T cells from PBMCs. The subset is: CD45RA+ positively selected. This receptor was identified in a man younger than 30 in good health. Some clones in this sample may be carry-over from other donors' samples. CDR3 in DNA: TGTGCCAGCAGCTTAGTCAGCGACAGGGTTCTCTTC. It specifies CASSLVSDRVLF.